The clone carrying this T cell receptor beta chain was seen a few times. What it recognizes is unknown. TCRdb reprocessed the 5' RACE reads via MiXCR and lists one record per CDR3 protein. The table has 250,000 to 300,000 distinct CDR3 sequences, around 20% seen once; the top ten hold roughly 7.3%. The CDR3 totals 19 residues. V dropped 3 bases and J dropped 4; count of bases not matched to a gene: 16. Per germline, CDR1 SGHRS and CDR2 YFSETQ. The sample comes from a study of CD8 T cells in ankylosing spondylitis. General observations from the study: Some motif variants were previously reported in reactive arthritis synovial fluid and blood.

Material: blood, either unsorted or a sorted T cell fraction (not recorded which). V gene TRBV5-1 combines with J gene TRBJ2-3; 11 bases map to TRBD2. This TCR was recovered from a male donor with ankylosing spondylitis or in good health (not recorded which). The CDR3 DNA sequence: TGCGCCAGCAGCTCCCCTAAGGGTTCTAGCGGGAGGATCGCAGATACGCAGTATTTT. Translated: CASSSPKGSSGRIADTQYF.